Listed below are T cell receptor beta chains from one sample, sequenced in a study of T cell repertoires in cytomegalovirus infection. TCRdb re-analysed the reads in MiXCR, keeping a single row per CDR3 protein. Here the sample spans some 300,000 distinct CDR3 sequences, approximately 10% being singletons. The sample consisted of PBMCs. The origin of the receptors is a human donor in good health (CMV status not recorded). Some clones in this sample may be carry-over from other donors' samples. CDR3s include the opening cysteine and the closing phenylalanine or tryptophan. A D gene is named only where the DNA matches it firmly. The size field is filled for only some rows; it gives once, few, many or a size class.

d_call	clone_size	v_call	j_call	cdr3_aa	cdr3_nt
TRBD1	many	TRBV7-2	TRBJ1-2	CASSIGTAVLGYTF	TGTGCCAGCAGCATCGGGACAGCCGTCTTGGGCTACACCTTC
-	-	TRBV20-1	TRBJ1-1	CSAAEPTEAFF	TGCAGTGCTGCGGAGCCCACTGAAGCTTTCTTT
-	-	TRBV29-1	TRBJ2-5	CSVRGTLKETQYF	TGCAGCGTGAGGGGGACGCTCAAAGAGACCCAGTACTTC
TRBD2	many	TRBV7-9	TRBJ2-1	CASSFRGGPRNEQFF	TGTGCCAGCAGCTTTCGGGGGGGCCCCCGCAATGAGCAGTTCTTC
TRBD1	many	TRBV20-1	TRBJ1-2	CSAREGQRGYTF	TGCAGTGCTAGAGAGGGACAGAGAGGCTACACCTTC
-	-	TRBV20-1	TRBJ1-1	CSAPQEAMGDTEAFF	TGCAGTGCACCTCAGGAGGCCATGGGGGACACTGAAGCTTTCTTT
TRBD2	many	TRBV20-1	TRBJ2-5	CSAGWTSGETQYF	TGCAGTGCTGGATGGACTAGCGGGGAGACCCAGTACTTC
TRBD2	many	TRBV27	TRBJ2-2	CASSLLAGGNTGELFF	TGTGCCAGCAGTTTGCTAGCGGGGGGAAACACCGGGGAGCTGTTTTTT
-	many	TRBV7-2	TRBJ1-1	CASSLVLREGNTEAFF	TGTGCCAGCAGCTTAGTCCTGCGGGAAGGGAACACTGAAGCTTTCTTT
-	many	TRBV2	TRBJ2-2	CASKTPPRYTGELFF	TGTGCCAGCAAAACCCCCCCTCGCTACACCGGGGAGCTGTTTTTT
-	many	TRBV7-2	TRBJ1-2	CASSPGINYGYTF	TGTGCCAGCAGCCCTGGGATTAACTATGGCTACACCTTC
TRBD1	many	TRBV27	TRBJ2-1	CASSGQGVYNEQFF	TGTGCCAGCAGTGGCCAGGGGGTCTACAATGAGCAGTTCTTC
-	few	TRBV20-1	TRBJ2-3	CSATGPQLTDTQYF	TGCAGTGCTACCGGGCCACAGCTCACAGATACGCAGTATTTT
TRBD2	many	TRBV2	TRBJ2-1	CASSESARGGPHNEQFF	TGTGCCAGCAGTGAATCGGCGCGGGGGGGCCCCCACAATGAGCAGTTCTTC
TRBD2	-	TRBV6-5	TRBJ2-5	CASSYSGTSGAETQYF	TGTGCCAGCAGTTACTCCGGGACTAGCGGGGCGGAGACCCAGTACTTC
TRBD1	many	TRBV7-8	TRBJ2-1	CASRRDRGRDNEQFF	TGTGCCAGCAGACGGGACAGGGGAAGGGACAATGAGCAGTTCTTC
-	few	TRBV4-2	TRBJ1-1	CASSPITGNTEAFF	TGTGCCAGCAGCCCTATCACAGGGAACACTGAAGCTTTCTTT
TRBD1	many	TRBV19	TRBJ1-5	CASSIGQGGNQPQHF	TGTGCCAGTAGTATAGGACAGGGTGGCAATCAGCCCCAGCATTTT
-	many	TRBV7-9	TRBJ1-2	CASSLAPGGYTF	TGTGCCAGCAGCTTAGCGCCTGGTGGCTACACCTTC
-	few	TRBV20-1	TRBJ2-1	CSAPPPTRTYNEQFF	TGCAGTGCCCCCCCTCCGACTAGAACATACAATGAGCAGTTCTTC
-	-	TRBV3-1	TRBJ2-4	CASSPLGRGANIQYF	TGTGCCAGCAGCCCCCTCGGGCGAGGGGCCAACATTCAGTACTTC
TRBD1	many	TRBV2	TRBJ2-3	CASSRGPGDTQYF	TGTGCCAGCAGCAGGGGGCCCGGAGATACGCAGTATTTT
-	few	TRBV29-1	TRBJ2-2	CSVENTGELFF	TGCAGCGTCGAAAACACCGGGGAGCTGTTTTTT
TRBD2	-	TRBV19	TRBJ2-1	CASSIYSSGTTFEQFF	TGTGCCAGTAGTATATATTCTAGCGGGACAACTTTTGAGCAGTTCTTC
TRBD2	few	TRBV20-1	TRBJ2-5	CSAVAGGNQETQYF	TGCAGTGCTGTAGCGGGGGGCAACCAAGAGACCCAGTACTTC
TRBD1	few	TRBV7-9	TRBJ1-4	CASSLQGVREKLFF	TGTGCCAGCAGCTTACAGGGGGTTCGGGAAAAACTGTTTTTT
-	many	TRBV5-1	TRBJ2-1	CASSLTSPSSYNEQFF	TGCGCCAGCAGCTTGACTAGCCCGAGCTCCTACAATGAGCAGTTCTTC
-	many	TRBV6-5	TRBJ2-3	CASSYGGVGTDTQYF	TGTGCCAGCAGTTACGGGGGTGTCGGCACAGATACGCAGTATTTT
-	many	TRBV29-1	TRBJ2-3	CSVLPNSDTQYF	TGCAGCGTCCTACCTAATTCAGATACGCAGTATTTT
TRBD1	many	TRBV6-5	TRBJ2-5	CATKLSLDRGKTQYF	TGTGCCACCAAACTATCCCTAGACAGGGGTAAGACCCAGTACTTC
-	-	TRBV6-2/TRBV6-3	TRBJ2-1	CASSYSRSTGGGAYNEQFF	TGTGCCAGCAGTTACTCGAGGTCTACAGGGGGGGGGGCCTACAATGAGCAGTTCTTC
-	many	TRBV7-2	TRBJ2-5	CASSLAGGGWETQYF	TGTGCCAGCAGCTTAGCAGGGGGTGGTTGGGAGACCCAGTACTTC
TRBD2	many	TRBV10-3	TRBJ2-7	CAISDPGLAWYEQYF	TGTGCCATCAGTGACCCGGGACTAGCGTGGTACGAGCAGTACTTC
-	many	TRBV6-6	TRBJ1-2	CASSYSYGYTF	TGTGCCAGCAGTTACAGCTATGGCTACACCTTC
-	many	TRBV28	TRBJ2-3	CASSFYPDPFTDTQYF	TGTGCCAGCAGTTTTTACCCCGACCCCTTCACAGATACGCAGTATTTT
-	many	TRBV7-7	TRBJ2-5	CASSPTGTPETQYF	TGTGCTAGCAGCCCCACCGGGACACCAGAGACCCAGTACTTC
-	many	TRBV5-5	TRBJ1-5	CASSRNTDQPQHF	TGTGCCAGCAGCCGCAATACCGATCAGCCCCAGCATTTT
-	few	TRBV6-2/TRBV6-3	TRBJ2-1	CASSEKFNEQFF	TGTGCCAGCAGTGAGAAGTTCAATGAGCAGTTCTTC
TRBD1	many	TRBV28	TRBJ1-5	CASRFGGGAGNQPQHF	TGTGCCAGCAGGTTTGGAGGGGGCGCGGGCAATCAGCCCCAGCATTTT
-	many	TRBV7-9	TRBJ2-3	CASSQTASTDTQYF	TGTGCCAGCAGCCAGACAGCTAGCACAGATACGCAGTATTTT
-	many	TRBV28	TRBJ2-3	CASSLIQRSTDTQYF	TGTGCCAGCAGTTTAATTCAACGAAGCACAGATACGCAGTATTTT
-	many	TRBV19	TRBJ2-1	CASSILGRPTKFNEQFF	TGTGCCAGTAGTATTTTGGGCAGGCCGACGAAGTTTAATGAGCAGTTCTTC
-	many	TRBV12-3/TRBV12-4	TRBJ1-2	CASSPGTVNGYTF	TGTGCCAGCAGTCCCGGGACGGTTAATGGCTACACCTTC
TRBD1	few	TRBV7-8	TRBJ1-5	CASSLVTGANQPQHF	TGTGCCAGCAGCTTAGTCACAGGGGCAAATCAGCCCCAGCATTTT
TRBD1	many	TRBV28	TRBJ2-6	CASSLRDRGQISGANVLTF	TGTGCCAGCAGTTTGAGGGACAGGGGCCAAATCTCTGGGGCCAACGTCCTGACTTTC
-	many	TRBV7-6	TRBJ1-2	CASSKGMNYGYTF	TGTGCCAGCAGCAAGGGGATGAACTATGGCTACACCTTC
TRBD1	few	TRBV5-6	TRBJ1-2	CASSPGQGARGYTF	TGTGCCAGCAGCCCTGGACAGGGGGCACGTGGCTACACCTTC
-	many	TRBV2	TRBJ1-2	CASGGDSPNGYTF	TGTGCCAGCGGAGGAGACAGTCCAAATGGCTACACCTTC
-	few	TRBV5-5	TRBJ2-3	CASRRSDTQYF	TGTGCCAGCAGACGATCAGATACGCAGTATTTT
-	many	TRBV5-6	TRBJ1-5	CASSSISGPQHF	TGTGCCAGCAGCTCGATTTCCGGGCCCCAGCATTTT
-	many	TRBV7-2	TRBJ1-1	CASSYARGTEAFF	TGTGCCAGCAGCTACGCCCGGGGGACTGAAGCTTTCTTT
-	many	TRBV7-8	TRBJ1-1	CASSLASRFGRVTEAFF	TGTGCCAGCAGCTTAGCGAGCAGATTCGGACGGGTGACTGAAGCTTTCTTT
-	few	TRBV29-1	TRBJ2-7	CSVEEEGLSYEQYF	TGCAGCGTTGAAGAGGAAGGATTATCCTACGAGCAGTACTTC
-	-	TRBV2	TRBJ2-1	CAIPLAGRVDEQFF	TGTGCCATTCCCCTAGCAGGCAGGGTCGATGAGCAGTTCTTC
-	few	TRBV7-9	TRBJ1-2	CASSLFGVREGNGYTF	TGTGCCAGCAGCTTATTTGGTGTCAGGGAGGGAAATGGCTACACCTTC